These 24 T cell receptor beta chains came from one sample sequenced in a study of circulating and synovial CD4+ cells in juvenile arthritis. This table comes from immunoSEQ multiplex PCR, and its TCRdb copy is limited to in-frame clones, with some not included. The table shows about 34,000 clones, with roughly 95% occurring only once. The source material was CD4+ T cells from blood. Receptors were obtained from a human donor with juvenile idiopathic arthritis.

The chain carries TRBV4-2 and TRBJ1-5; D uncertain. This CDR3 contains 18 residues. Trimming shortened V by 0 bases and J by 1 base, and 16 bases separated the two germline ends. Per the germline V gene, CDR1 is LGHNA and CDR2 is YNFKEQ. CDR3 in amino acids: CASSQEYNSRESNQPQHF. CDR3 nucleotide sequence: TGTGCCAGCAGCCAAGAATATAATTCTAGGGAGAGCAATCAGCCCCAGCATTTT.

The V gene is TRBV6-1, the J gene TRBJ2-1; D might be TRBD1 (6 bases). The V end was cut by 10 bases, the J end by 7 bases, with 17 bases between. CDR1 is MNHNS, CDR2 SASEGT, per germline. The CDR3 has 13 amino acids. The CDR3 protein is CATRGPVQNEQFF. DNA for the CDR3: TGTGCCACCAGGGGCCCCGTTCAGAATGAGCAGTTCTTC.

This chain connects TRBV7-9 to TRBJ2-3, with no clear D. Trimming removed 4 bases from V and 2 bases from J, with 4 bases in between. Germline assignment: CDR1 SEHNR and CDR2 FQNEAQ (reference sequence). The CDR3 totals 12 residues. This CDR3 is CASSYNTDTQYF. As DNA, the CDR3 is TGTGCCAGCAGCTACAACACAGATACGCAGTATTTT.

The CDR3, as DNA: TGTGCCAGTACGGGACAGACTTATCAGCCCCAGCATTTT. Translation gives CASTGQTYQPQHF. The V gene is TRBV19, the J gene TRBJ1-5, with 7 bases that match TRBD1. Germline V gives CDR1 LNHDA, CDR2 SQIVND (reference sequence). The J segment lost 5 bases and the V segment lost 7 bases, leaving 5 bases of the junction unmatched. This CDR3 is built from 13 residues. The variable domain in full, with the rest retrieved from reference TRBV19 and TRBJ1-5, is DGGITQSPKYLFRKEGQNVTLSCEQNLNHDAMYWYRQDPGQGLRLIYYSQIVNDFQKGDIAEGYSVSREKKESFPLTVTSAQKNPTAFYLCASTGQTYQPQHFGDGTRLSIL.

The CDR3 DNA reads as TGTGCCAGCAGGATCGCGGGACAGCCCGGGGAGCAGTACTTC. Translation: CASRIAGQPGEQYF. V is TRBV7-9 and J is TRBJ2-7; D is perhaps TRBD1 (7 bases). Trimming removed 6 bases from V and 7 bases from J, with 19 bases in between. The CDR3 totals 14 residues. Germline assignment: CDR1 SEHNR and CDR2 FQNEAQ (reference sequence).

The chain recombines TRBV7-8 with TRBJ2-7; no definite D call. The CDR3 extends over 17 amino acids. V lost 5 bases, J lost 0 bases, and 20 bases lay in between. Germline assignment: CDR1 SGHVS and CDR2 FQNEAQ. The CDR3 DNA reads TGTGCCAGCAGCCCCCTCTCTCAGCGCGATACCTCCTACGAGCAGTACTTC. Amino acids: CASSPLSQRDTSYEQYF.

This chain joins TRBV7-9 and TRBJ2-3; TRBD2 aligns across 9 bases. V shed 4 bases, J shed 3 bases, and the junction held 5 bases outside the gene matches. Germline values: CDR1 SEHNR, CDR2 FQNEAQ (reference sequence). The CDR3 totals 15 residues. CDR3 residues: CASSSLAGWTDTQYF. The CDR3 DNA is TGTGCCAGCAGCTCCCTAGCGGGATGGACAGATACGCAGTATTTT. The full variable domain, with the rest looked up from reference TRBV7-9 and TRBJ2-3, is DTGVSQNPRHKITKRGQNVTFRCDPISEHNRLYWYRQTLGQGPEFLTYFQNEAQLEKSRLLSDRFSAERPKGSFSTLEIQRTEQGDSAMYLCASSSLAGWTDTQYFGPGTRLTVL.

Details on this clone: The same CDR3 can be traced to other DNA sequences in this sample. J is TRBJ1-2 and V is TRBV28; 7 positions agree with TRBD1. Germline CDR1 reads MDHEN; CDR2 reads SYDVKM. The CDR3 is made up of 12 amino acids. The trim removed 8 bases at V and 10 bases at J, leaving 10 bases unmatched. In DNA form, the CDR3 reads TGTGCCAGCTTAGGGGGACAGAGACCCTACACCTTC. This sequence encodes CASLGGQRPYTF.

The chain links TRBV11-2 to TRBJ2-7; D perhaps matches TRBD2 (6 bases). Germline assignment: CDR1 SGHAT and CDR2 FQNNGV. The CDR3 spans 14 residues. Trimming cost V 1 base and J 2 bases, with 9 bases left between them. CDR3 sequence reads: CASSLGRGPYEQYF. The CDR3 DNA reads TGTGCCAGCAGCTTAGGGCGGGGCCCCTACGAGCAGTACTTC. Looking up the rest from reference TRBV11-2 and TRBJ2-7 gives the full variable domain: EAGVAQSPRYKIIEKRQSVAFWCNPISGHATLYWYQQILGQGPKLLIQFQNNGVVDDSQLPKDRFSAERLKGVDSTLKIQPAKLEDSAVYLCASSLGRGPYEQYFGPGTRLTVT.

The chain couples TRBV28 to TRBJ2-7; TRBD1 agrees at 12 bases. CDR1 is MDHEN and CDR2 is SYDVKM in the germline V gene. CDR3 size: 15 residues. Trimming cost V 5 bases and J 7 bases; bases outside gene matches: 9. DNA of the CDR3: TGTGCCAGCAGTGAAGGGGGACAGGGGGCGTGGGAGCAGTACTTC. Translated, it gives CASSEGGQGAWEQYF.

This rearrangement joins TRBV29-1 to TRBJ2-1; 11 bases are shared with TRBD2. V lost 4 bases to trimming and J lost 1 base; unmatched junction nucleotides: 6. This CDR3 is 16 amino acids long. Germline CDR1 and CDR2: SQVTM and ANQGSEA. CDR3 in DNA: TGCAGCGTTGGGCTAGCGGGAGGCGAGTCCTACAATGAGCAGTTCTTC. Translating gives CSVGLAGGESYNEQFF.

The chain combines TRBV6-1 with TRBJ1-5, with TRBD1 matching over 10 bases. The germline V gene encodes CDR1 MNHNS and CDR2 SASEGT. CDR3 size: 15 residues. V lost 5 bases, J lost 4 bases, and 5 bases stayed unmatched. The CDR3 region is CASSWGDRGNQPQHF. CDR3 sequence (DNA): TGTGCCAGCAGTTGGGGGGACAGGGGTAATCAGCCCCAGCATTTT.

The V and J genes are TRBV2 and TRBJ2-7; tentative D call: TRBD2 (6 bases). Germline CDR1 SNHLY, CDR2 FYNNEI. With 4 bases removed from V and 7 bases from J, the gap between germline ends came to 11 bases. The CDR3 is made up of 12 amino acids. The CDR3, as DNA: TGTGCCAGCAGTGGGGCGGGGAGGGAGCAGTACTTC. It codes for CASSGAGREQYF.

The chain employs TRBV15 and TRBJ2-2, with D unclear. CDR1 LNHNV and CDR2 YYDKDF come from the germline V gene (reference sequence). Trimming cost V 0 bases and J 7 bases, with 9 bases left between them. The CDR3 covers 14 residues. In DNA form, the CDR3 reads TGTGCCACCAGCAGAGATCGGGTCGGCGGGGAGCTGTTTTTT. The encoded protein is CATSRDRVGGELFF.

V gene TRBV28 combines with J gene TRBJ1-5; TRBD1 is a possible D gene (6 bases). Trimming took off 5 bases at V and 5 bases at J, with 22 bases between the two ends. The germline V gene has CDR1 MDHEN and CDR2 SYDVKM. CDR3 length: 17 residues. The CDR3 spells CASSPLSGGEMHQPQHF. The CDR3 region has the DNA TGTGCCAGCAGTCCCCTAAGTGGGGGCGAGATGCATCAGCCCCAGCATTTT. The complete variable domain, with remaining parts taken from reference TRBV28 and TRBJ1-5, reads DVKVTQSSRYLVKRTGEKVFLECVQDMDHENMFWYRQDPGLGLRLIYFSYDVKMKEKGDIPEGYSVSREKKERFSLILESASTNQTSMYLCASSPLSGGEMHQPQHFGDGTRLSIL.

The rearrangement links TRBV5-4 to TRBJ2-3; D is perhaps TRBD2 (7 bases). V lost 4 bases, J lost 4 bases, and 19 bases lay in between. Germline lookup yields CDR1 SGHNT and CDR2 YYREEE (reference sequence). The CDR3 has 16 amino acids. The CDR3 loop is CASSTPGGGPADTQYF. The CDR3 DNA reads as TGTGCCAGCAGCACCCCTGGGGGGGGCCCGGCAGATACGCAGTATTTT.

The genes are TRBV6-1 and TRBJ1-3, with TRBD1 identical over 9 bases. The V gene's germline CDR1 is MNHNS and CDR2 SASEGT. V was clipped by 6 bases and J by 3 bases; unmatched bases: 6. This CDR3 contains 15 residues. The CDR3: CASSVGTGFGNTIYF. CDR3 nucleotide sequence: TGTGCCAGCAGCGTCGGGACAGGGTTTGGAAACACCATATATTTT.

This rearrangement joins TRBV7-2 to TRBJ2-7; D possibly corresponds to TRBD1 (7 bases). The CDR3 runs 12 residues. The germline V gene has CDR1 SGHTA and CDR2 FQGNSA. V was pared by 4 bases and J by 10 bases, with 14 bases between. The CDR3 region is CASSSRGTDQYF. CDR3 DNA sequence: TGTGCCAGCAGCTCCCGGGGGACAGACCAGTACTTC.

V and J are TRBV4-1 and TRBJ1-4; weak D call: TRBD1 (5 bases). The CDR3 has 14 amino acids. Germline CDR1 reads MGHRA; CDR2 reads YSYEKL. The V end was cut by 2 bases, the J end by 4 bases, with 8 bases between. Written as DNA, the CDR3 is TGCGCCAGCAGCCAAACGGGGGTTAATGAAAAACTGTTTTTT. The encoded protein is CASSQTGVNEKLFF.

The chain carries TRBV7-9 and TRBJ2-7, with TRBD1 matching 8 bases. Germline V gives CDR1 SEHNR, CDR2 FQNEAQ (reference sequence). The CDR3 is 16 amino acids. The J segment lost 5 bases and the V segment lost 5 bases, leaving 14 bases of the junction unmatched. CDR3 bases: TGTGCCAGCAGCCCGAGGGACAGGCCGATTGGTGACGAGCAGTACTTC. Translated, it gives CASSPRDRPIGDEQYF.

The chain has TRBV30 and TRBJ2-3; 12 nucleotides agree with TRBD2. The junction had 7 bases not matched to a gene; V was cut back by 5 bases and J by 4 bases. CDR3 length: 15 amino acids. Germline V lookup: CDR1 GTSNPN, CDR2 SVGIG (reference sequence). CDR3 residues: CAWLPLAGGPDTQYF. CDR3 coding DNA: TGTGCCTGGCTGCCACTAGCGGGAGGACCAGATACGCAGTATTTT.

The chain joins TRBV19 to TRBJ1-4; 8 positions agree with TRBD1. The CDR3 length is 15 residues. V lost 7 bases, J lost 2 bases, and 6 bases stayed unmatched. Germline values: CDR1 LNHDA, CDR2 SQIVND (reference sequence). CDR3 residues: CASTRGLATNEKLFF. As DNA, the CDR3 is TGTGCCAGTACCAGGGGGCTGGCGACTAATGAAAAACTGTTTTTT.

The J gene is TRBJ1-2, the V gene TRBV6-5, with TRBD1 matching over 7 bases. CDR1 and CDR2 from the germline V gene are MNHEY and SVGAGI. Trimming removed 0 bases from V and 6 bases from J; junction bases left unmatched: 10. This CDR3 region has 16 residues. This chain's CDR3 is CASSYSLGQAEDGYTF. CDR3 DNA: TGTGCCAGCAGTTACTCGCTCGGACAGGCCGAAGATGGCTACACCTTC.

V is TRBV13 and J is TRBJ1-3; no reliable D call. Germline values: CDR1 PRHDT, CDR2 FYEKMQ (reference sequence). Deletions cut 5 bases from V and 1 base from J, with 15 bases between. The CDR3 sequence is 16 residues long. For the CDR3, the DNA is TGTGCCAGCAGCCGCGAGGGCAGTGGATCTGGAAACACCATATATTTT. Translated: CASSREGSGSGNTIYF.